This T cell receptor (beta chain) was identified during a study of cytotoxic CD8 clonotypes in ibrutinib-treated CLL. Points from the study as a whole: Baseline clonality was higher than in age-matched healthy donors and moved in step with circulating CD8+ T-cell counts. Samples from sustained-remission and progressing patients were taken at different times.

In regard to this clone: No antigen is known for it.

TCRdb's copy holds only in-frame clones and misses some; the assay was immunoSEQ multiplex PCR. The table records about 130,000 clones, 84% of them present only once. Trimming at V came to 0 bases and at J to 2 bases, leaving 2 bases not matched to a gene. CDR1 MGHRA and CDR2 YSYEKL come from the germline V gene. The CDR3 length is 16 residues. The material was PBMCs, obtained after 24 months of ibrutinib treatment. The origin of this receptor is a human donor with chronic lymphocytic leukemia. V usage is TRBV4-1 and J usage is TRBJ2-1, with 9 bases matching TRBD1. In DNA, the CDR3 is TGCGCCAGCAGCCAAGATAACAGGGGGCCCTACAATGAGCAGTTCTTC. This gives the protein CASSQDNRGPYNEQFF.